Below, 22 T cell receptor beta chains from the same sample are listed, as sequenced in a study of blood T cells in healthy people across ages. A second PCR of 7 to 11 cycles used a sample-barcoded 5' primer and a J-beta primer mix. TCRdb reprocessed the 5' RACE reads via MiXCR and lists one record per CDR3 protein. This sample has about 290,000 distinct CDR3 sequences, with 27% found just once. Source material: blood. Source of these receptors: a woman in her seventies in good health.

This chain joins TRBV12-5 and TRBJ2-7; a possible D gene is TRBD1 (6 bases). This CDR3 region has 14 residues. The germline V gene encodes CDR1 LGHNT and CDR2 FRNRAP. The V end lost 6 bases, the J end lost 2 bases, and 14 bases lay between the germline ends. CDR3 region: CASGQGSLTYEQYF. The CDR3, as DNA: TGTGCTAGTGGGCAGGGGTCCCTAACCTACGAGCAGTACTTC.

This clonotype has just a few counts. The V call is TRBV29-1, the J call TRBJ2-5; TRBD1 matches at 8 bases. The J call may be in error: the DNA end matches TRBJ2-7 better. CDR3 length: 15 residues. The germline gives CDR1 SQVTM, CDR2 ANQGSEA. The CDR3 DNA is TGCAGCGTTGAGGGAGACAGGGGCCATTCCGGCGAGCAGTACTTC. This gives the protein CSVEGDRGHSGEQYF.

The genes are TRBV20-1 and TRBJ2-1, with D maybe TRBD1 (6 bases). V lost 6 bases to trimming and J lost 7 bases, with 10 bases between them. Germline loops: CDR1 DFQATT, CDR2 SNEGSKA (reference sequence). The CDR3 extends over 11 amino acids. CDR3 DNA sequence: TGCAGTGCCCATAGGGGGAATGAGCAGTTCTTC. Protein: CSAHRGNEQFF.

This rearrangement joins TRBV15 to TRBJ2-5, with TRBD1 matching 7 bases. Germline CDR1 and CDR2: LNHNV and YYDKDF (reference sequence). The CDR3 runs 13 residues. V trimming: 2 bases; J trimming: 5 bases; junction bases outside the gene matches: 2. The CDR3 DNA reads as TGTGCCACCAGCAGATCACAGGGGGAGACCCAGTACTTC. This translates into CATSRSQGETQYF.

V gene TRBV9 combines with J gene TRBJ1-1, with D possibly matching TRBD1 (5 bases). The germline V gene encodes CDR1 SGDLS and CDR2 YYNGEE. V lost 5 bases and J lost 5, with 10 bases in between. The CDR3 contains 12 residues. DNA for the CDR3: TGTGCCAGCAGGGGGGAGGGGACTGAAGCTTTCTTT. This gives the protein CASRGEGTEAFF.

The gene calls are TRBV29-1 and TRBJ1-2; D is ambiguous. V was clipped by 7 bases and J by 4 bases, with 13 bases between them. CDR3 length equals 12 residues. Germline CDR1 and CDR2: SQVTM and ANQGSEA. The CDR3 DNA is TGCAGCGCTGCAGGCGGCGCCTATGGCTACACCTTC. Its translation is CSAAGGAYGYTF.

Comment on this clonotype: A junction boundary mismatches the germline segment, possibly from a read error. This rearrangement joins TRBV3-1 to TRBJ1-4, with D perhaps TRBD1 (5 bases). The length of the CDR3 is 17 residues. Germline V gene data show CDR1 as LGHDT and CDR2 as YNNKEL (reference sequence). CDR3 amino acids: CAGSLKPRQTTNEKLFF. In DNA, the CDR3 is TGTGCCGGCAGCCTAAAACCTAGACAGACAACTAATGAAAAACTGTTTTTT. The entire variable domain, with the rest obtained from reference TRBV3-1 and TRBJ1-4, is as follows: DTAVSQTPKYLVTQMGNDKSIKCEQNLGHDTMYWYKQDSKKFLKIMFSYNNKELIINETVPNRFSPKSPDKAHLNLHINSLELGDSAVYFCAGSLKPRQTTNEKLFFGSGTQLSVL.

This clonotype was observed many times. The J gene is TRBJ1-1, the V gene TRBV6-5, with a possible D match to TRBD1 (5 bases). Trimming left V 5 bases short and J 1 base short, with 14 bases between. From germline, CDR1 is MNHEY and CDR2 SVGAGI. The CDR3 length is 15 residues. CDR3 in amino acids: CASSGQGGPNTEAFF. The CDR3 DNA follows: TGTGCCAGCAGTGGTCAGGGCGGGCCGAACACTGAAGCTTTCTTT.

The chain employs TRBV6-5 and TRBJ1-1; possible D gene TRBD1, 5 bases. Trimming left V 0 bases short and J 1 base short, with 9 bases between. The CDR3 runs to 15 residues. Per germline, CDR1 MNHEY and CDR2 SVGAGI. The CDR3 sequence is CASSYSNRGNTEAFF. The CDR3 DNA is TGTGCCAGCAGTTACTCGAATAGGGGGAACACTGAAGCTTTCTTT.

The chain combines TRBV5-1 with TRBJ2-5, with 7 bases that match TRBD2. The J call may not be correct, given that the DNA end is closer to TRBJ2-1. There are 16 residues in the CDR3. Germline CDR1 and CDR2: SGHRS and YFSETQ. The CDR3 loop reads CASSLSPAGFSTEQFF. CDR3 nucleotides: TGCGCCAGCAGCTTGTCCCCAGCGGGATTCTCCACTGAGCAGTTCTTC.

CDR3 loop: CSVEQGVVDRSSYEQYV. As DNA, the CDR3 is TGCAGCGTTGAACAGGGAGTTGTAGACAGGAGCTCCTACGAGCAGTACGTC. This chain connects TRBV29-1 to TRBJ2-7; tentatively, D is TRBD1 (6 bases). CDR3 length equals 17 residues. Germline V gene lookup returns CDR1 SQVTM and CDR2 ANQGSEA. The V end lost 2 bases, the J end lost 0 bases, and 20 bases lay between the germline ends.

The rearrangement links TRBV28 to TRBJ2-1; 10 bases are shared with TRBD1. Germline V gene data show CDR1 as MDHEN and CDR2 as SYDVKM. Losses at the gene ends were 6 bases for V and 4 bases for J; bases not matched to a gene: 6. The CDR3 totals 15 residues. The CDR3 DNA sequence: TGTGCCAGCAGCCCCGGGACAGGGGTATACAATGAGCAGTTCTTC. It yields the protein CASSPGTGVYNEQFF.

In its sample, this clonotype was seen a few times. The chain has TRBV29-1 and TRBJ1-4, with D perhaps TRBD1 (5 bases). The germline CDR1 and CDR2 sequences are SQVTM and ANQGSEA. This CDR3 has 13 amino acids. The V end lost 7 bases, the J end lost 7 bases, and 16 bases lay between the germline ends. CDR3 in amino acids: CSAEGSGSEKLFF. Written as DNA, the CDR3 is TGCAGCGCGGAGGGGAGCGGGTCTGAAAAACTGTTTTTT.

The V and J genes are TRBV7-2 and TRBJ2-5; possible D gene TRBD1, 6 bases. The J call may not be correct, given that the DNA end is closer to TRBJ2-7. The CDR3 consists of 15 residues. Germline lookup yields CDR1 SGHTA and CDR2 FQGNSA. CDR3 loop: CASSLGPGVAYEQYF. The CDR3 DNA reads TGTGCCAGCAGCTTAGGGCCAGGGGTCGCCTACGAGCAGTACTTC.

This chain joins TRBV6-4 and TRBJ2-3; TRBD2 matches at 10 bases. With V trimmed by 5 bases and J by 2 bases, 4 bases remained unmatched. From germline, CDR1 is MRHNA and CDR2 SNTAGT. CDR3 length: 15 amino acids. CDR3 protein: CASSTGLAVTDTQYF. CDR3 DNA: TGTGCCAGCAGTACCGGACTAGCGGTCACAGATACGCAGTATTTT.

V gene TRBV12-5 combines with J gene TRBJ2-5, with TRBD1 identical over 10 bases. The J call may be faulty, since TRBJ2-1 better matches the DNA end. Germline CDR1 LGHNT, CDR2 FRNRAP. The CDR3 runs 15 residues. For the CDR3, the DNA is TGTGCTAGTGGTTGGGGACAGGGGCGTTACAATGAGCAGTTCTTC. It codes for CASGWGQGRYNEQFF.

CDR3 sequence: CASSFAGCLAGGEQYF. The CDR3 nucleotides read TGTGCCAGCAGTTTCGCCGGATGTCTAGCGGGAGGCGAGCAGTACTTC. The chain joins TRBV28 to TRBJ2-5; TRBD2 matches at 11 bases. The closer fit of TRBJ2-7 to the DNA end suggests the J call may be wrong. The germline V gene has CDR1 MDHEN and CDR2 SYDVKM. The CDR3 is made up of 16 amino acids.

The rearrangement uses TRBV6-1 and TRBJ2-1, with 13 bases aligning to TRBD2. With the DNA end fitting TRBJ2-7 better, the J assignment may be wrong. The germline V gene encodes CDR1 MNHNS and CDR2 SASEGT. This CDR3 has 13 amino acids. For the CDR3, the DNA is TGTGCCAGCCTGGGACTAGCGGGAAACGAGCAGTACTTC. Residues: CASLGLAGNEQYF.

Only one count was recorded for this clonotype. J is TRBJ2-7 and V is TRBV7-2; D is possibly TRBD1 (5 bases). Germline CDR1 SGHTA, CDR2 FQGNSA. CDR3 length equals 13 residues. V shed 9 bases and J shed 3 bases, with 15 bases lying between them. This CDR3 is CASAKGWNYEQYF. In DNA form, the CDR3 reads TGTGCCAGTGCGAAGGGGTGGAACTACGAGCAGTACTTC. Based on the CDR3 plus reference TRBV7-2 and TRBJ2-7, the full variable domain is GAGVSQSPSNKVTEKGKDVELRCDPISGHTALYWYRQSLGQGLEFLIYFQGNSAPDKSGLPSDRFSAERTGGSVSTLTIQRTQQEDSAVYLCASAKGWNYEQYFGPGTRLTVT.

Points on this clonotype: A read error is likely, as this CDR3 ends without the conserved phenylalanine or tryptophan. This chain connects TRBV3-1 to TRBJ1-1; no firm D call. Germline loops: CDR1 LGHDT, CDR2 YNNKEL (reference sequence). V was pared by 0 bases and J by 0 bases, with 8 bases between. The CDR3 is 15 amino acids. This chain's CDR3 is CASSQEFTMNTEAFS. Here the CDR3 DNA reads TGTGCCAGCAGCCAAGAGTTTACAATGAACACTGAAGCTTTCTCT.

The chain combines TRBV11-2 with TRBJ2-1; possible D gene TRBD2, 6 bases. Trimming stripped 3 bases from V and 9 bases from J, with 9 bases between. The CDR3 runs 12 residues. Looked up from germline, CDR1 is SGHAT and CDR2 is FQNNGV. The CDR3 DNA is TGTGCCAGCAGCTTTGGGGAGGCTGAGCAGTTCTTC. This gives the protein CASSFGEAEQFF.

This clonotype was picked up many times. The chain combines TRBV7-9 with TRBJ2-4, with TRBD1 as a possible D gene (6 bases). V lost 7 bases and J lost 2, with 21 bases in between. The CDR3 runs to 17 residues. CDR1 and CDR2 from the germline V gene are SEHNR and FQNEAQ (reference sequence). CDR3 protein: CASTPRGQGNSKNIQYF. DNA for the CDR3: TGTGCCAGCACCCCAAGAGGGCAGGGGAATTCCAAAAACATTCAGTACTTC. The whole variable domain, remainder taken from reference TRBV7-9 and TRBJ2-4, is DTGVSQNPRHKITKRGQNVTFRCDPISEHNRLYWYRQTLGQGPEFLTYFQNEAQLEKSRLLSDRFSAERPKGSFSTLEIQRTEQGDSAMYLCASTPRGQGNSKNIQYFGAGTRLSVL.